This T cell receptor beta chain came from a study of T-cell reconstitution after alpha-beta-depleted transplantation in children (dated by TCRdb to between 2015 and 2016). Describing the broader study: Using TCR repertoire profiling, the study quantitatively followed how T-cell immune reconstitution unfolded in children after TCRalphabeta/CD19-depleted allogeneic hematopoietic cell transplantation.

As for this clonotype: Its binding antigen is unknown. No clone much larger than this one lies a single base away; base qualities are absent.

Libraries were made using PCR. Sequencing was carried out with an Illumina HiSeq 2500. Molecular barcoding was employed in the preparation of TCR libraries, with unique molecular identifiers being used to normalize TCRbeta repertoire quantification. In-frame beta chains were kept once TCRdb had trimmed the public reads at Q25 with fastp and called clones with MiXCR. Merged by CDR3 protein, the rows form single entries marked with the most common genes and DNA. For this sample the table gives approximately 980,000 distinct CDR3 sequences, of which roughly 29% were detected only once. About 28% of the sample is taken by the ten largest. The meaning of the sample's treatment or condition label: allogeneic hematopoietic cell transplantation with graft depleted of TCRalphabeta T cells and CD19 B cells. Transplant recipients were children who received TCRalphabeta/CD19-depleted allogeneic hematopoietic cell grafts.

The investigation overall reported the following: Apparently early alphabetaT-cell count recovery about two months after transplant reportedly relied on only several hundred rapidly expanded clones derived from non-depleted graft cells. Over the following months the frequencies of hyperexpanded clones went down, and after one year T-cell counts and TCRbeta diversity were mostly credited to newly produced T cells. The high TCRbeta diversity at day 60 in some patients was ascribed to recipient T cells and intrathymic progenitors that had survived conditioning.

The sequence was collected from a boy younger than two who had a stem cell transplant for SCID, so the T cells may come from the graft donor. Sequencing was performed on PBMCs, mostly from graft donor cells, taken 360 days after TCRalphabeta/CD19-depleted stem cell transplant.

The CDR3 has the sequence CASSLRGVNYGYTF. The nucleotides read TGCGCCAGCAGCTTGCGAGGGGTGAACTATGGCTACACCTTC. This sequence uses TRBV5-1 and TRBJ1-2; the D gene is perhaps TRBD1, from 5 matching bases. Cut back by 1 base and 2 bases, the V and J ends lie 9 bases apart. CDR1 and CDR2 (SGHRS, YFSETQ) derive from the germline V gene. Measured from the cysteine to the phenylalanine, the CDR3 is 14 residues long. CDR3 DNA only is kept here, 42 bases in frame from base 1.